This T cell receptor (beta chain) was recorded in a study of T cell responses to AZD1222 COVID-19 vaccine (dated by TCRdb to about 2021). About the investigation overall: Because spike-specific TCR depth and breadth did not differ between the two schedules, AZD1222 recipients who got a second dose at roughly 4 weeks were pooled with those who got a second dose at roughly 12 weeks. A total of 230 to 250 trial participants underwent TCR sequencing, of whom roughly 210 had received two doses of AZD1222 and some 25 had received two doses of the MenACWY control vaccine. Trial participants were enrolled into age subgroups of 18-55, 56-69 and 70-plus years, which contained around 140, 26 and 57 TCR-sequenced participants, respectively. Summary of the overall study and its limitations: Reportedly, close to half of the unique spike-specific TCRs recognized epitopes lying outside the regions that are mutated in the B.1.351 and B.1.1.7 variants. Because no day 14 peak-response samples were available, repertoires were characterized only after the peak T cell response. Vaccine-associated CD4 TCRs spanned the whole spike protein, with dominant responses in regions 160-218 and 743-854. Only five or six AZD1222 recipients were SARS-CoV-2 seropositive at baseline, limiting conclusions about previously exposed vaccinees. After two AZD1222 doses, both the breadth and the depth of spike-specific TCRs were significantly higher than at day 0 and than in MenACWY recipients. Most participants were white British and females outnumbered males, and the authors suggested that clonal diversity may have been underestimated. In the small 56-69-year group, the increase in depth fell short of significance, most likely because of low power.

The germline V gene supplies CDR1 KGHSH and CDR2 LQKENI. Including cysteine and phenylalanine, the CDR3 has 13 amino acids. CDR3 DNA only is kept here, 39 bases in frame from base 1. The junction shows trimming of 6 bases on V and 5 bases on J, plus 8 bases between the germline ends. The CDR3 regions of human TCRbeta chains were analyzed by immunosequencing. Under the source paper's analysis protocol: Repertoire TCRs were matched against a reference library of SARS-CoV-2-specific TCRs generated with the MIRA antigen-specificity platform. Breadth was defined as the fraction of unique TCRs that were SARS-CoV-2-associated, and depth was defined as the fraction of total T cells that were SARS-CoV-2-associated. Using the MIRA data, each spike-specific TCR was mapped to the spike region that the TCR reacts to and placed in a CD4 or CD8 class. Log10-transformed breadth and depth values were compared by one-way ANOVA with Sidak's multiple comparisons tests. TCRdb limited this immuneACCESS table to in-frame rearrangements with V and J called. A share of clones is missing; checked studies link under half to unresolved V genes, and the rest is unexplained. For V, J and clone size, that table is used; D and trimming come from the DNA. The sample contains about 140,000 clones, around 90% of them found a single time. The ten largest make up 3% to 4.5% of the sample.

Taken with the paper, the label for time point translates to: baseline before first vaccination. The vaccinee samples were drawn from two UK trials, COV001 and COV002, one of which was a single-blind randomized controlled phase 2/3 trial testing AZD1222 (ChAdOx1 nCoV-19) in healthy adults. For TCRbeta chain sequencing, PBMC samples from trial participants were taken at day 0 and at day 28 after the second dose. Turning to this clone: Its antigen has not been determined. It has no much larger one-base neighbor in the sample; base qualities were not kept.

The sequence derives from an adult in good health. Sequences were derived from peripheral blood, sampled on day 0 of AZD1222 vaccination. The rearranged segments are TRBV18 and TRBJ1-6; the D region possibly corresponds to TRBD1 (6 bases align). The CDR3 reads as follows: CASSTGDNSPLHF. The sequenced DNA is TGTGCCAGCTCGACAGGCGATAATTCACCCCTCCACTTT.